The 21 T cell receptor beta chains in this list originate from one sample, sequenced in a study of radiotherapy plus CTLA-4 blockade in lung cancer. Measured with immunoSEQ multiplex PCR; TCRdb has only the in-frame clones, and not every one. The profile shows 56,000 or so clones, 65% to 85% of them singletons. Sequenced here: peripheral blood, sampled from a patient treated with radiotherapy plus ipilimumab. Receptor source: a human donor with non-small cell lung cancer who had a partial response to radiotherapy plus ipilimumab.

This rearrangement joins TRBV9 to TRBJ2-7; D possibly corresponds to TRBD2 (6 bases). The V and J ends lost 2 bases and 4 bases respectively, with 10 bases between them. Germline V gene sequence: CDR1 SGDLS, CDR2 YYNGEE. This CDR3 has 13 residues. CDR3 sequence: CASSVETSYEQYF. CDR3 DNA sequence: TGTGCCAGCAGCGTCGAGACTAGTTACGAGCAGTACTTC.

The rearrangement uses TRBV4-1 and TRBJ1-1; 7 bases align to TRBD1. CDR3 length: 14 amino acids. The V gene's germline CDR1 is MGHRA and CDR2 YSYEKL. V lost 1 base and J lost 4; bases outside the gene matches: 3. The CDR3 DNA reads as TGCGCCAGCAGCCAAGCCCGACAGGGCACTGAAGCTTTCTTT. Amino acids: CASSQARQGTEAFF.

The chain recombines TRBV19 with TRBJ1-2; 8 bases align to TRBD1. There are 13 residues in the CDR3. Germline V CDR1 and CDR2: LNHDA, SQIVND (reference sequence). The J segment lost 7 bases and the V segment lost 1 base, leaving 2 bases of the junction unmatched. The CDR3 spells CASSIAGGTGYTF. As DNA, the CDR3 is TGTGCCAGTAGTATAGCAGGGGGCACTGGCTACACCTTC.

This sequence joins TRBV18 and TRBJ1-6, with TRBD1 identical over 8 bases. The junction had 8 bases not matched to a gene; V was cut back by 6 bases and J by 7 bases. This CDR3 is 15 amino acids long. Germline V gives CDR1 KGHSH, CDR2 LQKENI. CDR3 amino acids: CASSQQGGSNSPLHF. Here the CDR3 DNA reads TGTGCCAGCTCGCAACAGGGGGGGTCAAATTCACCCCTCCACTTT.

The chain combines TRBV27 with TRBJ2-3, with unresolved D. V was shortened by 2 bases and J by 1 base, with 7 bases between the two germline ends. From germline, CDR1 is MNHEY and CDR2 SMNVEV (reference sequence). CDR3 size: 14 residues. CDR3 residues: CASSLGVGTDTQYF. The CDR3, as DNA: TGTGCCAGCAGTTTAGGAGTGGGCACAGATACGCAGTATTTT.

The chain couples TRBV19 to TRBJ2-3, with 8 nucleotides matching TRBD1. Per the germline V gene, CDR1 is LNHDA and CDR2 is SQIVND (reference sequence). CDR3 length equals 15 residues. V gave up 5 bases and J gave up 5 bases; unmatched junction bases: 9. CDR3 loop: CASSPDRGQGDTQYF. In nucleotides, the CDR3 is TGTGCCAGTAGTCCCGACAGGGGTCAAGGAGATACGCAGTATTTT.

The genes are TRBV9 and TRBJ2-3; 10 nucleotides line up with TRBD2. This CDR3 region has 16 residues. J lost 3 bases, V lost 0 bases, and 4 bases had no gene match. Germline CDR1 is SGDLS and CDR2 is YYNGEE. As DNA, the CDR3 is TGTGCCAGCAGCGTAGGATCTAGCGGGGGTACAGATACGCAGTATTTT. As protein: CASSVGSSGGTDTQYF.

The genes are TRBV6-5 and TRBJ1-1, with D unresolved. V was shortened by 4 bases and J by 0 bases, with 9 bases between the two germline ends. The CDR3 has 14 amino acids. The germline gives CDR1 MNHEY, CDR2 SVGAGI. CDR3 sequence: CASSLSGMNTEAFF. The CDR3 DNA follows: TGTGCCAGCAGTTTATCAGGTATGAACACTGAAGCTTTCTTT.

The chain is built from TRBV9 and TRBJ2-1, with 11 bases identical to TRBD1. The trim removed 4 bases at V and 0 bases at J, leaving 9 bases unmatched. CDR1 is SGDLS and CDR2 is YYNGEE in the germline V gene. The CDR3 runs 18 residues. The CDR3 DNA is TGTGCCAGCAGCTACCCTTTGGGACAGGGGGACTCCTACAATGAGCAGTTCTTC. Its translation: CASSYPLGQGDSYNEQFF.

The chain has TRBV7-9 and TRBJ2-3, with TRBD1 matching over 7 bases. From germline, CDR1 is SEHNR and CDR2 FQNEAQ (reference sequence). Trimming at V came to 4 bases and at J to 2 bases, leaving 6 bases not matched to a gene. The CDR3 is 15 amino acids. The CDR3 nucleotides read TGTGCCAGCAGCTCCACCAGGGGGACCACAGATACGCAGTATTTT. It specifies CASSSTRGTTDTQYF.

The genes are TRBV9 and TRBJ2-3; TRBD2 matches 8 bases. V dropped 0 bases and J dropped 0; count of bases not matched to a gene: 0. This CDR3 has 15 amino acids. Germline V CDR1 and CDR2: SGDLS, YYNGEE. CDR3 in DNA: TGTGCCAGCAGCGTAGGCGGGGGGAGCACAGATACGCAGTATTTT. Its translation: CASSVGGGSTDTQYF.

The chain is built from TRBV6-5 and TRBJ2-1, with 9 positions matching TRBD2. The J segment lost 7 bases and the V segment lost 4 bases, leaving 8 bases of the junction unmatched. Germline lookup yields CDR1 MNHEY and CDR2 SVGAGI. The CDR3 sequence is 15 residues long. CDR3 nucleotides: TGTGCCAGCAGTTGGGGCGGGGGGGCTCGGAATGAGCAGTTCTTC. This sequence encodes CASSWGGGARNEQFF.

Only a few counts were recorded for this clone. The chain carries TRBV11-2 and TRBJ2-7; TRBD2 agrees at 7 bases. Germline assignment: CDR1 SGHAT and CDR2 FQNNGV. The CDR3 runs 13 residues. The V gene end was trimmed by 0 bases and the J gene end by 6 bases; junction bases not matched to a gene: 2. The CDR3 DNA is TGTGCCAGCAGCTTAGAAGTAGCGGGCGAGCAGTACTTC. This codes for CASSLEVAGEQYF. Variable domain in full (rest from reference TRBV11-2 and TRBJ2-7): EAGVAQSPRYKIIEKRQSVAFWCNPISGHATLYWYQQILGQGPKLLIQFQNNGVVDDSQLPKDRFSAERLKGVDSTLKIQPAKLEDSAVYLCASSLEVAGEQYFGPGTRLTVT.

This chain joins TRBV29-1 and TRBJ2-2, with unresolved D. Germline-derived CDR1 and CDR2 are SQVTM and ANQGSEA. The V end lost 1 base, the J end lost 5 bases, and 5 bases lay between the germline ends. This CDR3 contains 12 residues. CDR3 sequence reads: CSVEAGTGELFF. CDR3 bases: TGCAGCGTTGAAGCGGGTACCGGGGAGCTGTTTTTT.

This clone was counted a few times. The V gene is TRBV2, the J gene TRBJ2-1, with 14 bases lining up with TRBD2. The CDR3 consists of 16 residues. Per the germline V gene, CDR1 is SNHLY and CDR2 is FYNNEI. The junction had 5 bases not matched to a gene; V was cut back by 5 bases and J by 5 bases. This CDR3 is CASSRLAGGLNNEQFF. The DNA of the CDR3 is TGTGCCAGCAGTCGACTAGCGGGGGGGCTAAACAATGAGCAGTTCTTC.

The V call is TRBV27, the J call TRBJ2-7; D gene ambiguous. With 2 bases removed from V and 2 bases from J, the gap between germline ends came to 4 bases. Germline V gene lookup returns CDR1 MNHEY and CDR2 SMNVEV (reference sequence). The length of the CDR3 is 12 residues. CDR3 sequence (DNA): TGTGCCAGCAGTTTACCTCCCTACGAGCAGTACTTC. Residues: CASSLPPYEQYF.

The J gene is TRBJ2-1, the V gene TRBV6-6, with D uncertain. V was pared by 6 bases and J by 5 bases, with 8 bases between. The CDR3 is made up of 12 amino acids. CDR1 MNHNY and CDR2 SVGAGI come from the germline V gene (reference sequence). The CDR3, as DNA: TGTGCCAGCAGGAGTGTCGACAATGAGCAGTTCTTC. Translated: CASRSVDNEQFF.

The chain employs TRBV12-5 and TRBJ2-2; TRBD2 is a possible D gene (6 bases). Germline values: CDR1 LGHNT, CDR2 FRNRAP. This CDR3 region has 14 residues. V lost 7 bases, J lost 3 bases, and 12 bases lay in between. The CDR3 DNA is TGTGCTAGTGCCCCGACGGGGGACACCGGGGAGCTGTTTTTT. Translating gives CASAPTGDTGELFF.

This clone was detected once. This rearrangement joins TRBV7-9 to TRBJ2-1; no firm D call. Deletions cut 5 bases from V and 3 bases from J, with 11 bases between. Per germline, CDR1 SEHNR and CDR2 FQNEAQ (reference sequence). This CDR3 contains 14 residues. The CDR3 here is CASSGDQIYNEQFF. The CDR3 region has the DNA TGTGCCAGCAGCGGAGACCAGATCTACAATGAGCAGTTCTTC. Full variable domain (missing parts from reference TRBV7-9 and TRBJ2-1): DTGVSQNPRHKITKRGQNVTFRCDPISEHNRLYWYRQTLGQGPEFLTYFQNEAQLEKSRLLSDRFSAERPKGSFSTLEIQRTEQGDSAMYLCASSGDQIYNEQFFGPGTRLTVL.

This rearrangement joins TRBV18 to TRBJ2-6, with a possible D match to TRBD2 (6 bases). Germline V gives CDR1 KGHSH, CDR2 LQKENI. The CDR3 has 15 amino acids. V was shortened by 4 bases and J by 2 bases, with 9 bases between the two germline ends. CDR3 coding DNA: TGTGCCAGCTCACAGGGCGGGGCTGGGGCCAACGTCCTGACTTTC. This codes for CASSQGGAGANVLTF.

This chain joins TRBV2 and TRBJ1-4; D is perhaps TRBD1 (5 bases). The CDR3 sequence is 13 residues long. Deletions cut 7 bases from V and 8 bases from J, with 14 bases between. CDR1 SNHLY and CDR2 FYNNEI come from the germline V gene. The CDR3 nucleotides are TGTGCCAGCAACCGGGACTGGGACGAAAAACTGTTTTTT. This translates into CASNRDWDEKLFF.